This is a list of T cell receptor beta chains from one sample in a study of cytomegalovirus exposure and HLA in healthy donors. TCRdb keeps only in-frame clones here, not all; method: immunoSEQ multiplex PCR. The table lists fewer than 200,000 clones, approximately 81% of them singletons. The sample comprised PBMCs. The receptors derive from a man aged 18 to 30 in good health and CMV-seropositive. CDR3s include the opening cysteine and the closing phenylalanine or tryptophan.

TRBJ2-5	16	TRBV9	CASSVVAGGSRETQYF
TRBJ2-7	14	TRBV6-5	CASRAPGSSYEQYF
TRBJ2-2	13	TRBV5-4	CASIGPDTGELFF
TRBJ2-7	13	TRBV5-1	CASSGSPGGEQYF
TRBJ2-7	13	TRBV11-3	CASSRQVAYEQYF
TRBJ2-2	16	TRBV2	CASWPGKGKNTGELFF
TRBJ2-3	14	TRBV7-6	CASSPGLAGDTQYF
TRBJ1-5	13	TRBV27	CASSFNINQPQHF
TRBJ2-3	19	TRBV1	CTSSQDASLAGIGSDTQYF
TRBJ2-2	17	TRBV7-9	CASSFWGGRPNTGELFF
TRBJ1-5	14	TRBV12-5	CASGLDRDNQPQHF
TRBJ2-5	13	TRBV7-7	CASSQDRAETQYF
TRBJ1-2	15	TRBV12-5	CASGPRQGGNYGYTF
TRBJ1-5	14	TRBV5-6	CASSLVQGYQPQHF